Given below is one T cell receptor beta chain in context. The antigen it binds to is not known. Base qualities are not at hand, and no much larger clone is one base apart. These data are taken from a study of cytomegalovirus exposure and HLA in healthy donors (dated by TCRdb to about 2017). For context, the study as a whole: An earlier analysis of some 600 of the donors reported approximately 280 Gb of sequence data and around 120 million unique TCR beta sequences obtained from around 170 million T cells. An early release covering 550 to 650 HLA-typed donors comprised roughly 300 gigabases of sequencing data and roughly 86 million unique TCR sequences. Of the 350 to 450 genotyped donors, 75% to 85% were placed in the genetic ancestry cluster associated with self-reported Caucasian donors. The study aimed to test whether signatures of past pathogen exposure could be identified by cataloging public T cell receptors. The T cell repertoires of 550 to 850 subjects were profiled by immunosequencing and related to cytomegalovirus serostatus. Besides the first cohort of hundreds of subjects, a separate validation cohort made up of 95 to 150 different subjects was used. To predict cytomegalovirus infection status, the study brought together high-throughput TCR immunosequencing, statistical association of individual TCRs with disease status, and machine learning. To study patterns of TCR occurrence, a later analysis re-analyzed previously published TCR beta repertoires from just over 650 donors and added high-resolution HLA genotyping. In the later analysis, no new phenotypic data were used to find candidate immune exposures; instead, reliance was placed on TCR beta sequences and their occurrence across donors. To decide whether each TCR beta V gene segment behaved as functional or pseudogenic, an earlier analysis of some 600 of the donors relied on high-throughput TCR beta sequencing. Donor age, sex, ethnicity and CMV serostatus were compiled together with the repertoire data. In a later genetic analysis, genome-wide SNP genotypes for about 55% of the roughly 700 donors were used, and that subset was treated as a discovery cohort. Every discovery cohort repertoire had been produced on one sequencing platform. HLA typing included class I and class II loci at four-digit resolution. The number of donors typed differed by locus, with roughly 629-640 for A, B, C, DRB1 and DQB1, over 500 for DQA1, 600 to 610 for DPA1, and some 470 for DPB1. Roughly five DR-DQ haplotypes were handled as single units for association and clustering because linkage in the cohort was strong. Among about 390 genotyped donors of the cohort, an average of 235,054 unique TCR beta nucleotide sequences were sequenced per donor, around 20% of them non-productive. Findings and caveats that apply to the study as a whole: A few of the identified cytomegalovirus-associated TCR beta chains were confirmed in vitro to be specific for cytomegalovirus antigens. A further reported finding was that TCR beta sequences accurately predicted the HLA-A and HLA-B alleles for most subjects in the first cohort. According to a later analysis, TCR association rates differed among HLA loci, with DRB1 alleles showing the most associated TCRs and HLA-C alleles showing the fewest. This cohort had only TCR beta chains sequenced, and the lack of alpha or paired-chain data limited which features could be detected. A later genetic analysis associated a missense DCLRE1C variant with V-gene and J-gene trimming of TCR beta chains, and an independent cohort replicated the association. An earlier analysis of around 540 of the donors showed that most TCR beta V segments appeared in productive rearrangements either about 87% or about 30% of the time, which broadly matched IMGT annotations. The authors suggested that the approach could potentially be extended to other disease states and immunological phenotypes. In a later analysis, most CMV-associated TCR beta chains were found to appear HLA-restricted, with HLA associations seemingly driven largely by CMV exposure. In a later genetic analysis, fewer N-insertions in productive TCRs were reported among donors in an Asian-associated ancestry cluster than the roughly 670-donor mean. Linkage disequilibrium might explain the correlated functional status among segregating V segments, but an unknown experimental factor could not be excluded. Because counts were too low, around 18 rarely observed V segments, including chromosome 9 orphons, were left out of the earlier analysis of a few hundred of the donors. Immune exposure information for the cohort was limited to CMV serostatus. Most TCR sequences were seen in very few donors, while some public TCRs were found in many individuals. Several of the top co-occurrence clusters appeared to be linked to parvovirus B19, influenza, CMV and Epstein-Barr virus, according to a later analysis. Because HLA typing was missing for some donors at each locus, association tests included only the typed subset. The presence/absence analyses assumed that sequencing depth was roughly uniform across donors, and that assumption may not be true. The study listed 150 to 200 TCR beta chains as associated with cytomegalovirus. Strong co-occurrence of HLA alleles, especially DR and DQ, made assigning TCR associations to individual alleles difficult. The 87-base-pair reads could not distinguish some IMGT-functional V segments, including TRBV6-2 and TRBV6-3, so those segments were excluded. The sequencing pipeline was judged likely to have produced a cluster of highly shared sequence variants as a technical artifact. A later analysis found that HLA-associated TCR beta chains were more clonally expanded and had lower generation probabilities than equally common non-associated chains. Specific HLA alleles were associated with 15,000 to 20,000 TCR beta sequences at a false discovery rate of 0.05 in a later analysis. In both the original and validation cohorts, the classifier was reported to diagnose cytomegalovirus status with high specificity and sensitivity.

In the germline V gene, CDR1 corresponds to SGHDT and CDR2 to YYEEEE. The junction shows trimming of 4 bases on V and 2 bases on J, plus 19 bases between the germline ends. The CDR3, from cysteine to phenylalanine, totals 17 residues. Kept here is only the CDR3 DNA, which spans 51 bases and is read in frame from base 1. Preparation of the library involved the immunoSEQ multiplex PCR assay. The multiplex PCR relied on a mix of 60 forward primers for TCR Vbeta segments and 13 reverse primers for TCR Jbeta segments. A multiplex PCR assay on genomic DNA amplified the CDR3 region of rearranged TCR beta genes. Amplified TCR beta libraries were sequenced as 87-base-pair reads on the Illumina HiSeq System. The authors' analysis ran thus. A later analysis counted about 82 million unique TCR beta chains across the 550 to 800 repertoires, and approximately 11 million of these chains were shared by at least two donors. To remove PCR and sequencing errors, raw reads were error-corrected and collapsed into unique sequences using a nearest-neighbor algorithm that merged closely related sequences. CDR3 sequences were aligned to IMGT reference sequences to assign V, D and J gene segments. Each retained sequence needed at least a six-nucleotide match to both a V gene segment and a J gene segment. A rearrangement counted as productive if the CDR3 had no stop codons and remained in frame with V and J, and every other rearrangement counted as non-productive. Following IMGT convention, CDR3 was defined as the stretch from the second conserved V-encoded cysteine up to the conserved J-encoded phenylalanine. Sequences without an unambiguous match to a single V gene segment were excluded from the earlier analysis of a few hundred of the donors. In an earlier analysis of almost 600 of the donors, a V segment was called functional when productive rearrangements were above 56.7%, and segregating when the standard deviation between donors exceeded 5%. A statistical classification framework was developed to diagnose cytomegalovirus status using the catalog of TCR beta chain sequences. In a later analysis, TCR nucleotide sequences were compared against IMGT/GENE-DB human TR gene sequences so that V and J genes could be assigned. Using the TCRdist pipeline, a later analysis assigned CDR3 sequences along with most-parsimonious VDJ recombination scenarios. In a later analysis, each TCR beta chain was defined by its CDR3 amino acid sequence together with its V-gene family, and reads without a unique V-gene family were excluded. As a way to deal with suspected cross-contamination and a sequencing artifact, a later analysis dropped roughly 620 nucleotide sequences that were highly shared and had low generation probability. In a later analysis, a clonal expansion index for each public chain was calculated from normalized within-repertoire ranks of inferred template counts. In a later analysis, generation probabilities were computed with a VDJ recombination model fitted to out-of-frame rearrangements, and the resulting probabilities were checked against IGoR. A later analysis scored TCR-TCR, TCR-HLA and TCR-CMV co-occurrence with hypergeometric tests, applying a repertoire-size bias correction to TCR pairs. In a later analysis, false discovery rates were estimated by permuting HLA or CMV assignments 20 times. A later analysis grouped co-occurring TCRs with DBSCAN, adding TCRdist sequence similarity when clustering within HLA-allele-positive subsets. For co-occurrence clustering, repertoires with fewer than 30,000 or more than 120,000 public chains were excluded, along with five repertoires with anomalous nucleotide sharing. This is the immuneACCESS table as TCRdb keeps it, with only in-frame sequences that have V and J called. A part of the clones is gone; compared with another copy, unresolved V genes explain less than half, and the rest is unexplained. The DNA gave D and trimming, while V, J and clone size come from that table. Across this sample there are some 150,000 clones, with about 85% seen only once. The top ten constitute 2.5% of the sample.

The cohort comprised around 690 healthy bone marrow donors. Cohort members were all nominally healthy when sampled, although unrecorded immune exposures were likely present. The donor was CMV seronegative and belonged to the group of several hundred seronegative cohort members. Each donor provided a peripheral blood sample, and peripheral blood mononuclear cells were used for TCR beta sequencing. The Qiagen DNeasy Blood Extraction Kit was used to extract genomic DNA from the blood cell samples. The sequence is built from TRBV5-6 and TRBJ2-1, with a tentative D gene TRBD2 over 6 matching bases. Sequenced sample: PBMCs. This receptor was taken from a boy aged 2 to 9 in good health and CMV-seronegative. The DNA sequence reads TGTGCCAGCAGCCGTCAACGGGGGTCGAGAACCTACAATGAGCAGTTCTTC. This is translated as CASSRQRGSRTYNEQFF.